This passage covers 11 T cell receptor beta chains from one sample sequenced in a study of vaccination effects on CD4 cells after COVID-19. Antigens for these TCRs are unknown. Upon completion of 10 to 11 days in culture, CD4+ T cells were isolated. This person caught SARS-CoV-2 sometime from March to December 2020, and PCR testing confirmed the infection. Each participant received a vaccine that was either BNT162b2 or mRNA-1273, given as two doses. This table comes from immunoSEQ multiplex PCR, and its TCRdb copy is limited to in-frame clones, with some not included. The sample includes roughly 35,000 clones, roughly four fifths of them seen just once. Sample: CD4+ T cells from PBMCs cultured without peptide, taken after COVID-19 vaccination. The receptors shown here come from a human donor who had a prior SARS-CoV-2 infection.

The chain links TRBV15 to TRBJ2-2; a possible D gene is TRBD2 (6 bases). V lost 8 bases to trimming and J lost 6 bases, with 16 bases between them. Germline lookup yields CDR1 LNHNV and CDR2 YYDKDF (reference sequence). This CDR3 contains 14 residues. This chain's CDR3 is CATRQMGGSGELFF. For the CDR3, the DNA is TGTGCCACCCGTCAGATGGGGGGTTCCGGGGAGCTGTTTTTT. Looking up the rest from reference TRBV15 and TRBJ2-2 gives the full variable domain: DAMVIQNPRYQVTQFGKPVTLSCSQTLNHNVMYWYQQKSSQAPKLLFHYYDKDFNNEADTPDNFQSRRPNTSFCFLDIRSPGLGDTAMYLCATRQMGGSGELFFGEGSRLTVL.

The chain joins TRBV27 to TRBJ1-4, with D unresolved. V was trimmed by 6 bases and J by 3 bases, leaving 14 bases between them. The CDR3 totals 15 residues. CDR1 is MNHEY, CDR2 SMNVEV, per germline (reference sequence). CDR3 protein: CASSTGGRANEKLFF. The CDR3 coding sequence is TGTGCCAGCAGCACCGGAGGGAGGGCTAATGAAAAACTGTTTTTT. Full variable domain (outside the CDR3, taken from reference TRBV27 and TRBJ1-4): EAQVTQNPRYLITVTGKKLTVTCSQNMNHEYMSWYRQDPGLGLRQIYYSMNVEVTDKGDVPEGYKVSRKEKRNFPLILESPSPNQTSLYFCASSTGGRANEKLFFGSGTQLSVL.

This clone showed up just a few times. This chain links TRBV18 with TRBJ2-7; a possible D gene is TRBD1 (6 bases). The CDR3 consists of 14 residues. The V and J ends lost 2 bases and 2 bases respectively, with 10 bases between them. Germline-derived CDR1 and CDR2 are KGHSH and LQKENI. The CDR3 DNA reads TGTGCCAGCTCACCAGACAGGACAGCCTACGAGCAGTACTTC. Protein product: CASSPDRTAYEQYF.

CDR3: CASGQAGGPYNEQFF. The DNA for the CDR3 is TGTGCCAGCGGACAAGCGGGAGGCCCCTACAATGAGCAGTTCTTC. This sequence joins TRBV7-8 and TRBJ2-1, with 9 bases identical to TRBD2. The CDR3 is 15 residues long. CDR1 and CDR2 from the germline V gene are SGHVS and FQNEAQ. V dropped 8 bases and J dropped 2; count of bases not matched to a gene: 7.

The sample holds a few counts of this clone. This rearrangement joins TRBV10-3 to TRBJ1-5; D not resolved. Germline loops: CDR1 ENHRY, CDR2 SYGVKD. CDR3 length: 13 amino acids. Trimming pared 3 bases from V and 5 bases from J, leaving 8 bases between. The CDR3 DNA sequence: TGTGCCATCAGTGAAACAAAGGATCAGCCCCAGCATTTT. Protein product: CAISETKDQPQHF.

V gene TRBV27 combines with J gene TRBJ2-5; tentatively, D is TRBD1 (6 bases). Trimming left V 4 bases short and J 0 bases short, with 12 bases between. Per germline, CDR1 MNHEY and CDR2 SMNVEV (reference sequence). This CDR3 region has 15 residues. Here the CDR3 reads CASSSPGQYQETQYF. CDR3 nucleotides: TGTGCCAGCAGTTCCCCCGGACAGTACCAAGAGACCCAGTACTTC.

J is TRBJ1-2 and V is TRBV25-1; TRBD1 is a possible D gene (5 bases). The CDR3 is made up of 14 amino acids. Between the trimmed V and J ends, which lost 3 bases and 7 bases, there was a span of 15 bases. CDR1 is MGHDK, CDR2 SYGVNS, per germline. This chain's CDR3 is CASSEGTDVIGYTF. CDR3 DNA sequence: TGTGCCAGCAGTGAGGGGACCGATGTGATTGGCTACACCTTC.

A few counts support this clone. The chain combines TRBV7-3 with TRBJ2-3, with D possibly being TRBD1 or TRBD2 (5 bases each). Germline assignment: CDR1 SGHTA and CDR2 FQGTGA. The CDR3 covers 13 residues. Deletions cut 2 bases from V and 6 bases from J, with 9 bases between. For the CDR3, the DNA is TGTGCCAGCAGCTTACGAGGGGCGGATACGCAGTATTTT. Its protein is CASSLRGADTQYF.

V gene TRBV5-5 combines with J gene TRBJ1-5; D is uncertain. The CDR3 is 13 residues long. The germline CDR1 and CDR2 sequences are SGHKS and YYEKEE (reference sequence). V lost 4 bases, J lost 4 bases, and 9 bases lay in between. The chain's CDR3 is CASSRLGNQPQHF. For the CDR3, the DNA is TGTGCCAGCAGCCGACTGGGGAATCAGCCCCAGCATTTT.

This sequence joins TRBV5-1 and TRBJ1-1; the D is unclear. V was pared by 3 bases and J by 0 bases, with 15 bases between. This CDR3 contains 16 residues. The germline CDR1 and CDR2 sequences are SGHRS and YFSETQ. CDR3 coding DNA: TGCGCCAGCAGCTCCCCATTCGGGCGGATGAACACTGAAGCTTTCTTT. It codes for CASSSPFGRMNTEAFF.

The chain carries TRBV2 and TRBJ2-7, with D tentatively TRBD1 (6 bases). V gave up 3 bases and J gave up 7 bases, with 13 bases separating them. Germline V CDR1 and CDR2: SNHLY, FYNNEI. This CDR3 is built from 13 residues. CDR3 region: CASSDVGAVEQYF. In DNA, the CDR3 is TGTGCCAGCAGTGATGTGGGGGCGGTGGAGCAGTACTTC. Based on the CDR3 plus reference TRBV2 and TRBJ2-7, the full variable domain is EPEVTQTPSHQVTQMGQEVILRCVPISNHLYFYWYRQILGQKVEFLVSFYNNEISEKSEIFDDQFSVERPDGSNFTLKIRSTKLEDSAMYFCASSDVGAVEQYFGPGTRLTVT.